This TCR beta chain was identified during a study of OX40 agonist ivuxolimab in advanced cancers. Study summary: Ivuxolimab is a fully human IgG2 antibody that activates OX40 (CD134).

V was pared by 1 base and J by 2 bases, with 4 bases between. There are 12 residues in the CDR3. The V gene's germline CDR1 is SQVTM and CDR2 ANQGSEA. Measured with immunoSEQ multiplex PCR; TCRdb has only the in-frame clones, and not every one. The sample records over 55,000 clones, approximately 80% being singletons. The chain has TRBV29-1 and TRBJ2-3; no definite D call. This material consisted of CD4+ or CD8+ T cells sorted from blood, taken in a trial of the OX40 agonist ivuxolimab. The clonotype originates from an adult with an advanced solid tumor such as melanoma, head and neck, liver or kidney cancer. The CDR3 reads CSVEVYTDTQYF. For the CDR3, the DNA is TGCAGCGTTGAAGTTTACACAGATACGCAGTATTTT.